A selection of T cell receptor beta chains follows, all from one sample in a study of blood T cells in healthy people across ages. TCRdb ran MiXCR on the 5' RACE reads and lists one entry per CDR3 protein. The sample has 2 million or so distinct CDR3 sequences; about 49% are singletons. Material for sequencing was blood. The receptors here all came from a woman aged 40 to 50 in good health. Both conserved end residues are part of each CDR3. A D gene is named only where the DNA matches it firmly. Rows give clone size only sometimes, using once, few, many, or a class for an expanded clone.

clone_size j_call v_call d_call cdr3_nt cdr3_aa
. TRBJ1-5 TRBV20-1 TRBD1 TGCAGTGCTACCCGGGACAGTAGAAATCAGCCCCAGCATTTT CSATRDSRNQPQHF
. TRBJ1-5 TRBV20-1 . TGCAGTGCTAGTCAACATAGCAATCAGCCCCAGCATTTT CSASQHSNQPQHF
few TRBJ2-7 TRBV7-9 . TGTGCCAGCAGCTCAAGACAGGGTCGGCGCGGGGGGTTTTACGAGCAGTACTTC CASSSRQGRRGGFYEQYF
. TRBJ2-2 TRBV24-1 . TGTGCCACCAGTGATGATGACTATTCCCAGGGGGAGCTGTTTTTT CATSDDDYSQGELFF
. TRBJ2-3 TRBV15 . TGTGCCACCAGCACCGCCACCCGGCCCCCAATGGATACGCAGTATTTT CATSTATRPPMDTQYF
. TRBJ1-6 TRBV27 . TGTGCCAGCAGGTACTCAGGGGTGGGATCACCCCTCCACTTT CASRYSGVGSPLHF
few TRBJ2-7 TRBV6-2/TRBV6-3 . TGTGCCAGCAGTTTTTCCTACAATGAGCAGTACTTC CASSFSYNEQYF
once TRBJ1-5 TRBV6-5 TRBD1 TGTGCCAGCAGTTACTCACCACAGGGGGCTATGAGGAATCAGCCCCAGCATTTT CASSYSPQGAMRNQPQHF
. TRBJ1-2 TRBV4-3 TRBD1 TGCGCCAGCAGCCAGGCGGGGACAGGAGAGCACTATGGCTACACCTTC CASSQAGTGEHYGYTF
few TRBJ2-7 TRBV20-1 . TGCAGCGCCCAGGTTGTGTACGAGCAGTACTTC CSAQVVYEQYF
few TRBJ2-7 TRBV7-2 . TGTGCCAGCAGCTACCTAGGGGGAGGTTGGGAGCAGTACTTC CASSYLGGGWEQYF
. TRBJ2-4 TRBV7-2 TRBD1 TGTGCCAGCAGCCGATCCGGGACAGGGGAAAACATTCAGTACTTC CASSRSGTGENIQYF
few TRBJ2-5 TRBV11-2 TRBD2 TGTGCCAGCAGCCCGAGGGGACTAGCAAGAGAAGAGACCCAGTACTTC CASSPRGLAREETQYF
once TRBJ1-5 TRBV28 . TGTGCCAGCATCGCCGGACATAATCAGCCCCAGCATTTT CASIAGHNQPQHF
. TRBJ1-2 TRBV24-1 . TGTGCCACCAGTGACCCGGCTAACTATGGCCACACCTTC CATSDPANYGHTF
few TRBJ2-7 TRBV7-2 . TGTGCCAGCAGCTTAGATAGGTCGTCCAACGAGCAGTACTTC CASSLDRSSNEQYF
few TRBJ2-5 TRBV7-6 TRBD1 TGTGCCAGCAGCGCCCCTAGGGGGCGTGACGAGACCCAGTACTTC CASSAPRGRDETQYF
. TRBJ2-5 TRBV3-1 . TGTGCCAGCAACAAGGAGGGGGCGCGGGAGACCCAGTACTTC CASNKEGARETQYF
. TRBJ2-7 TRBV7-2 . TGTGCCAGCAGCTTGAGGGACCACAGCTCCTACAAGCAGTACTTC CASSLRDHSSYKQYF
. TRBJ2-2 TRBV9 . TGTGCCAGCAGCGTAGGGGGCGGGGGCTCCGGGGAGCTGTTTTTT CASSVGGGGSGELFF
few TRBJ1-2 TRBV4-2 . TGTGCCAGCAGCCAAGAGGCGGGGTCTGGCTACACCTTC CASSQEAGSGYTF
few TRBJ2-3 TRBV20-1 TRBD2 TGCAGTGCCCTAGCGGGGTCGGGAGATACGCAGTATTTT CSALAGSGDTQYF
many TRBJ2-3 TRBV11-1 TRBD1 TGTGCCAGCAGTCCTGGACAGGGTCGCACAGATACGCAGTATTTT CASSPGQGRTDTQYF
once TRBJ2-7 TRBV18 . TGTGCCAGCTCACTAGACCCCGGAGGGACCTACGAGCAGTACTTC CASSLDPGGTYEQYF
once TRBJ2-1 TRBV6-2/TRBV6-3 . TGTGCCAGCAGTTACATGGGGGTTGAGCAGTTCTTC CASSYMGVEQFF
few TRBJ2-1 TRBV6-2/TRBV6-3 . TGTGCCAGCAGTTACCCGGGCTTAAGTGAGCAGTTCTTC CASSYPGLSEQFF
. TRBJ2-5 TRBV24-1 TRBD1 TGTGCCACCAGTGGGACAGGGGGCCGAGAGACCCAGTACTTC CATSGTGGRETQYF
few TRBJ1-2 TRBV4-3 . TGCGCCAGCAGCCAAGCACAGGGACTCTGGGATGGCTACACCTTC CASSQAQGLWDGYTF
. TRBJ2-7 TRBV12-3/TRBV12-4 . TGTGCCAGCACCATCGCTGGGGGGATCTACAATGAGCAGTACTTC CASTIAGGIYNEQYF
. TRBJ1-2 TRBV28 TRBD1 TGTGCCAGCAGTTTATTGGGGTCCGCCACAGGGGGCGATGGCTACACCTTC CASSLLGSATGGDGYTF
few TRBJ2-5 TRBV5-1 . TGCGCCAGCAGCTTTGCCGACACAGTAGGCCGAGAGACCCAGTACTTC CASSFADTVGRETQYF
. TRBJ2-7 TRBV10-1 . TGCGCCAGCAGTCAAATCAGGGGGGGCGAGCAGTACTTC CASSQIRGGEQYF
few TRBJ2-6 TRBV27 . TGTGCCAGCAGTCAGAACAGGGTCGGGGCCAACGTCCTGACTTTC CASSQNRVGANVLTF
. TRBJ2-5 TRBV7-3 . TGTGCCAGCAGCTTAAACGGTCGGATGGAGACCCAGTACTTC CASSLNGRMETQYF
. TRBJ2-7 TRBV9 . TGTGCCAGCAGCCCCTCTCTCCGGGACCCGCCCTACGAGCAGTACTTC CASSPSLRDPPYEQYF
. TRBJ2-1 TRBV9 . TGTGCCAGCAGCCCCGTGGGGGGAACGTCCTACAATGAGCAGTTCTTC CASSPVGGTSYNEQFF
few TRBJ2-2 TRBV7-2 . TGTGCCAGCAAGAGGGGGGTCACCGGGGAGCTGTTTTTT CASKRGVTGELFF
. TRBJ2-7 TRBV14 . TGTGCCAGCAGCCAAGGGCACAGGGCCCCAGAGTCCTACGAGCAGTACTTC CASSQGHRAPESYEQYF
. TRBJ1-5 TRBV6-2/TRBV6-3 . TGTGCCAGCACTAACAGGGGCAATCAGCCCCAGCATTTT CASTNRGNQPQHF
few TRBJ2-1 TRBV9 TRBD1 TGTGCCAGCAGCCCCAAGGGGGGGACAGGGGGCAATGAGCAGTTCTTC CASSPKGGTGGNEQFF
few TRBJ2-3 TRBV7-9 . TGTGCCAGCAGCGGGACGGCAACTCTTTTAGATACGCAGTATTTT CASSGTATLLDTQYF
many TRBJ2-7 TRBV28 . TGTGCCAGCAGCTTAACGGGTTCCTACGAGCAGTACTTC CASSLTGSYEQYF
few TRBJ2-7 TRBV27 . TGTGCCAGCAGGCCAGACCTACCGAACTCCGAGCAGTACTTC CASRPDLPNSEQYF
. TRBJ2-7 TRBV28 . TGTGCCAGCAGTGATATCTACAATGAGCAGTACTTC CASSDIYNEQYF
many TRBJ1-1 TRBV6-2/TRBV6-3 . TGTGCCAGCAGTTACTCTGGAGGCACTGAAGCTTTCTTT CASSYSGGTEAFF
. TRBJ2-1 TRBV6-5 TRBD2 TGTGCCAGCAGTCAGCAAAGCGGGAGAGGGGACAATGAGCAGTTCTTC CASSQQSGRGDNEQFF
once TRBJ2-7 TRBV6-6 . TGTGCCAGCAGGTCAACTGGGGGCAGGGCCAGTTACGAGCAGTACTTC CASRSTGGRASYEQYF
many TRBJ2-1 TRBV7-2 . TGTGCCAGCAGCTTAGGACAAGAGCAGTTCTTC CASSLGQEQFF
few TRBJ2-1 TRBV29-1 . TGCAGCGGTAAACGGCGGATCGCGTGGGACAATGAGCAGTTCTTC CSGKRRIAWDNEQFF
many TRBJ2-7 TRBV12-3/TRBV12-4 TRBD1 TGTGCCAGCAGCCGCGGACAGGGCGAGCAGTACTTC CASSRGQGEQYF
few TRBJ2-6 TRBV4-3 . TGCGCCAGCAGCCCTGGAGGCGCCTACTTCTCTGGGGCCAACGTCCTGACTTTC CASSPGGAYFSGANVLTF
few TRBJ2-4 TRBV7-2 . TGTGCCAGCAGCCAAACACAGGGGGGGAGGATTCAGTACTTC CASSQTQGGRIQYF
. TRBJ2-5 TRBV12-5 TRBD1 TGTGCTAGTGCCCGGGACAGCCCGCAAGAGACCCAGTACTTC CASARDSPQETQYF
. TRBJ1-1 TRBV28 . TGTGCCAGCAGTCAATATCTTGAGGGGGAACAAGAAGCTTTCTTT CASSQYLEGEQEAFF
few TRBJ2-5 TRBV29-1 . TGCAGCGTTGAAGGGGCGTTAGGGCTAGGAGAGACCCAGTACTTC CSVEGALGLGETQYF
. TRBJ1-6 TRBV7-9 . TGTGCCAGCAGCTTCTTCCCCCGGGGGGGGGGCTCCTATAATTCACCCCTCCACTTT CASSFFPRGGGSYNSPLHF